Presented here are 24 T cell receptor beta chains from one specimen sequenced in a study of T cells in women clearing cervical HPV infection. This table comes from immunoSEQ multiplex PCR, and its TCRdb copy is limited to in-frame clones, with some not included. The sample has some 40,000 clones, and its top ten clones hold 4.8%. Input material: blood buffy coat. These receptors were obtained from a woman between 18 and 70 years old with a cervical HPV16 infection that either progressed to CIN3+ or cleared (not recorded which).

As concerns this clone: The missing CDR3 end, 3 residues past where the read stops, is filled in from the germline J gene. V gene TRBV5-1 combines with J gene TRBJ2-5, with 9 bases aligning to TRBD2. CDR1 and CDR2 from the germline V gene are SGHRS and YFSETQ. V shed 4 bases and J 3 bases; nucleotides not matched to a gene: 4. The CDR3 covers 14 residues. CDR3 loop: CASSPRLAEETQYF. The part of the CDR3 DNA that was read is TGCGCCAGCAGCCCCCGACTAGCGGAAGAGACC.

A note on this clone: The missing CDR3 end, 3 residues past where the read stops, is filled in from the germline J gene. The chain uses TRBV19 and TRBJ1-5; weak D call: TRBD1 (5 bases). The CDR3 is made up of 16 amino acids. Trimming removed 5 bases at V and 5 bases at J, with 19 bases between. Germline loops: CDR1 LNHDA, CDR2 SQIVND (reference sequence). The part of the CDR3 DNA that was read is TGTGCCAGTAGTTCCGGGGGGAGTCTTGGCGATCAGCCC. Encoded protein: CASSSGGSLGDQP. The CDR3 in full is CASSSGGSLGDQPQHF.

As regards this clone: The read terminates 3 residues ahead of where the CDR3 ends, so the germline J gene completes it. V and J are TRBV12-3 or TRBV12-4 and TRBJ2-5, with TRBD1 matching over 10 bases. V trimming: 1 base; J trimming: 5 bases; junction bases outside the gene matches: 7. There are 16 residues in the CDR3. The CDR3 loop is CASSLEVDRGRETQYF. Partial CDR3 DNA: TGTGCCAGCAGTTTAGAGGTGGACAGGGGGAGGGAGACC.

A remark on this clone: Read sequence stops 3 residues before the CDR3 end, and the germline J gene provides the missing end. V and J are TRBV7-6 and TRBJ1-4, with D tentatively TRBD1 (6 bases). Trimming took off 3 bases at V and 10 bases at J, with 18 bases between the two ends. The length of the CDR3 is 15 residues. From germline, CDR1 is SGHVS and CDR2 FNYEAQ. CDR3: CASSLDSLFGGKLFF. The CDR3 bases that were read are TGTGCCAGCAGCTTGGACAGCCTATTTGGTGGAAAA.

On this clone itself: The read gets to within 3 residues of the CDR3 end, and the germline J gene fills in the rest. The chain links TRBV18 to TRBJ2-5, with 7 bases fitting TRBD1. Per the germline V gene, CDR1 is KGHSH and CDR2 is LQKENI. After removal of 1 base from V and 2 bases from J, the junction contained 1 base not matched to a gene. CDR3 length: 14 residues. The CDR3 protein is CASSPQGAQETQYF. CDR3 DNA, as far as it was read: TGTGCCAGCTCACCACAGGGGGCTCAAGAGACC. Full variable domain (remainder filled in from reference TRBV18 and TRBJ2-5): NAGVMQNPRHLVRRRGQEARLRCSPMKGHSHVYWYRQLPEEGLKFMVYLQKENIIDESGMPKERFSAEFPKEGPSILRIQQVVRGDSAAYFCASSPQGAQETQYFGPGTRLLVL.

Turning to this clone: Read data end 3 residues before the CDR3 end; the end is taken from the germline J gene. The chain recombines TRBV29-1 with TRBJ1-5; 8 bases line up with TRBD1. From germline, CDR1 is SQVTM and CDR2 ANQGSEA. V gave up 4 bases and J gave up 3 bases; unmatched junction bases: 2. This CDR3 region has 13 residues. The CDR3 sequence: CSVAGQDNQPQHF. The DNA read from the CDR3 is TGCAGCGTTGCGGGACAGGACAATCAGCCC.

The sequenced part of the CDR3 DNA is TGTGCCAGCTCAACTCGGACACTGTTCGAG. Encoded protein: CASSTRTLFE. The entire CDR3 is CASSTRTLFEQYF. V and J are TRBV18 and TRBJ2-7; perhaps TRBD1 as D (5 bases). The observed sequence ends 3 residues before the CDR3 terminus, with the missing tail filled in from the germline J gene. Germline CDR1 KGHSH, CDR2 LQKENI. V was trimmed by 5 bases and J by 6 bases, leaving 14 bases between them. CDR3 length: 13 residues.

In the case of this clone: Coverage ceases 3 residues before the CDR3 finishes, and the germline J gene fills in the end. The chain is built from TRBV5-1 and TRBJ1-1, with TRBD1 matching 9 bases. V lost 0 bases and J lost 0; bases outside the gene matches: 3. This CDR3 contains 16 residues. Per germline, CDR1 SGHRS and CDR2 YFSETQ. The CDR3 reads CASSLAGDRVNTEAFF. Incomplete CDR3 DNA: TGCGCCAGCAGCTTGGCCGGGGACAGGGTGAACACTGAA. Drawing the rest from reference TRBV5-1 and TRBJ1-1, the complete variable domain is KAGVTQTPRYLIKTRGQQVTLSCSPISGHRSVSWYQQTPGQGLQFLFEYFSETQRNKGNFPGRFSGRQFSNSRSEMNVSTLELGDSALYLCASSLAGDRVNTEAFFGQGTRLTVV.

The covered CDR3 bases are TGTGCCAGCAGTGAAACCCCCACAGGGGGCGACTATGGC. Protein sequence: CASSETPTGGDYG. The entire CDR3 is CASSETPTGGDYGYTF. The chain combines TRBV2 with TRBJ1-2, with 9 bases aligning to TRBD1. The CDR3 is cut off 3 residues early in the read; its end comes from the germline J gene. Losses at the gene ends were 2 bases for V and 3 bases for J; bases not matched to a gene: 7. The CDR3 is 16 residues long. Germline V gene lookup returns CDR1 SNHLY and CDR2 FYNNEI.

For this clone: The read ends 3 residues before the CDR3 terminus; that terminus is restored from the germline J gene. The J gene is TRBJ2-3, the V gene TRBV5-5; D remains ambiguous. This CDR3 has 13 amino acids. The germline gives CDR1 SGHKS, CDR2 YYEKEE (reference sequence). V lost 5 bases to trimming and J lost 2 bases, with 9 bases between them. CDR3 region: CASRPDITDTQYF. The part of the CDR3 DNA that was read is TGTGCCAGCAGACCAGACATCACAGATACG.

As to this clone: The read terminates 3 residues before the CDR3 end, so the remaining end is supplied by the germline J gene. The chain carries TRBV11-2 and TRBJ2-1; TRBD2 might be the D (6 bases). From germline, CDR1 is SGHAT and CDR2 FQNNGV. V was pared by 6 bases and J by 8 bases, with 14 bases between. The length of the CDR3 is 13 residues. CDR3 in amino acids: CASRPSWGDEQFF. The DNA read from the CDR3 is TGTGCCAGCAGGCCCTCTTGGGGGGATGAG.

The CDR3 region is CASSGGVGYGYTF. The CDR3 bases that were read are TGTGCCAGCAGCGGCGGGGTCGGCTATGGC. The chain uses TRBV7-9 and TRBJ1-2, with D hard to call. The read terminates 3 residues before the CDR3 end, so the remaining end is supplied by the germline J gene. V was shortened by 5 bases and J by 4 bases, with 11 bases between the two germline ends. CDR3 length equals 13 residues. Germline CDR1 is SEHNR and CDR2 is FQNEAQ (reference sequence).

Comments on this clone: The read gets to within 3 residues of the CDR3 end, and the germline J gene fills in the rest. The chain combines TRBV12-3 or TRBV12-4 with TRBJ2-2; 9 nucleotides match TRBD1. The CDR3 is made up of 15 amino acids. V lost 6 bases, J lost 3 bases, and 5 bases stayed unmatched. Incomplete CDR3 DNA: TGTGCCAGCAGGCTAGGGGACAGGGACACCGGGGAG. The encoded protein is CASRLGDRDTGE. The complete CDR3 sequence is CASRLGDRDTGELFF.

This clone is classed as medium-sized by frequency. The read falls 3 residues short of the CDR3 end, and the missing part is taken from the germline J gene. The chain has TRBV6-1 and TRBJ2-5, with TRBD2 identical over 9 bases. The CDR3 spans 15 residues. CDR1 MNHNS and CDR2 SASEGT come from the germline V gene. The V gene end was trimmed by 2 bases and the J gene end by 2 bases; junction bases not matched to a gene: 3. The covered CDR3 bases are TGTGCCAGCAGTGAATCGGCGGGGGGGCAAGAGACC. Amino acids: CASSESAGGQET. The whole CDR3 protein is CASSESAGGQETQYF.

Worth noting for this clone: Read sequence stops 3 residues before the CDR3 end, and the germline J gene provides the missing end. The genes are TRBV19 and TRBJ1-5; 7 bases match TRBD1. The CDR3 extends over 14 amino acids. The junction had 9 bases not matched to a gene; V was cut back by 10 bases and J by 3 bases. Germline V lookup: CDR1 LNHDA, CDR2 SQIVND (reference sequence). The CDR3 bases that were read are TGTGCCACCTCCGGGACAGCGACCAATCAGCCC. It yields the protein CATSGTATNQP. The whole CDR3 sequence reads CATSGTATNQPQHF.

Notes on this clone: The CDR3 end falls 3 residues outside the read, so it is completed with the germline J gene. The J gene is TRBJ2-1, the V gene TRBV5-1; 9 bases fit TRBD1. In germline, CDR1 is SGHRS, CDR2 YFSETQ. CDR3 length equals 15 residues. J gave up 8 bases and V 0 bases, and 6 bases lay outside the gene matches. Incomplete CDR3 DNA: TGCGCCAGCAGCTTGGCCGGGACAGGGTGGTATGAG. Protein product: CASSLAGTGWYE. The entire CDR3 protein is CASSLAGTGWYEQFF.

Turning to this clone: The read ends 3 residues before the CDR3 terminus; that terminus is restored from the germline J gene. The rearrangement links TRBV11-2 to TRBJ2-3; D gene unclear. CDR1 and CDR2 (germline): SGHAT, FQNNGV. Trimming removed 2 bases at V and 2 bases at J, with 5 bases between. The length of the CDR3 is 13 residues. The CDR3 reads CASSLHPTDTQYF. The sequenced part of the CDR3 DNA is TGTGCCAGCAGCTTACATCCCACAGATACG. The entire variable domain, with the rest obtained from reference TRBV11-2 and TRBJ2-3, is as follows: EAGVAQSPRYKIIEKRQSVAFWCNPISGHATLYWYQQILGQGPKLLIQFQNNGVVDDSQLPKDRFSAERLKGVDSTLKIQPAKLEDSAVYLCASSLHPTDTQYFGPGTRLTVL.

As regards this clone: The CDR3 is cut off 3 residues early in the read; its end comes from the germline J gene. This rearrangement joins TRBV2 to TRBJ1-2; D ambiguous. The CDR3 sequence is 16 residues long. Germline V gene sequence: CDR1 SNHLY, CDR2 FYNNEI. CDR3 amino acids: CASSDPHPTLFPGYTF. The part of the CDR3 DNA that was read is TGTGCCAGCAGTGACCCCCATCCAACTCTTTTTCCCGGC.

Partial CDR3 DNA: TGCAGTGCTAGGCAGGGGGCTGGGGGCACTGAA. Protein product: CSARQGAGGTE. The full CDR3 protein is CSARQGAGGTEAFF. This chain connects TRBV20-1 to TRBJ1-1; TRBD1 agrees at 8 bases. The read is 3 residues too short to cover the CDR3 end, so that end is filled in from the germline J gene. V trimming: 3 bases; J trimming: 4 bases; junction bases outside the gene matches: 7. Per the germline V gene, CDR1 is DFQATT and CDR2 is SNEGSKA (reference sequence). The CDR3 runs 14 residues.

Note on this clone: The DNA ends 3 residues before the CDR3 does, and the rest of the CDR3 is filled in from the germline J gene. The chain uses TRBV5-8 and TRBJ1-5; D is unclear. Trimming took off 4 bases at V and 4 bases at J, with 15 bases between the two ends. Germline V gives CDR1 SGHTS, CDR2 YDEGEE. This CDR3 region has 15 residues. Partial CDR3 DNA: TGTGCCAGCAGCCTCCAAAGGGCGGGAAATCAGCCC. As protein: CASSLQRAGNQP. The whole CDR3 region reads CASSLQRAGNQPQHF. Combining the CDR3 with reference TRBV5-8 and TRBJ1-5 gives the whole variable domain EAGVTQSPTHLIKTRGQQATLRCSPISGHTSVYWYQQALGLGLQFLLWYDEGEERNRGNFPPRFSGRQFPNYSSELNVNALELEDSALYLCASSLQRAGNQPQHFGDGTRLSIL.

Note on this clone: The read terminates 3 residues before the CDR3 end, so the remaining end is supplied by the germline J gene. The chain couples TRBV5-1 to TRBJ2-2, with D maybe TRBD1 (6 bases). Germline V gene lookup returns CDR1 SGHRS and CDR2 YFSETQ. The CDR3 has 15 amino acids. V was trimmed by 2 bases and J by 6 bases, leaving 14 bases between them. CDR3 DNA, as far as it was read: TGCGCCAGCAGCTTTCTGGGCGCAGGGGCCGGGGAG. Translation: CASSFLGAGAGE. The entire CDR3 reads CASSFLGAGAGELFF.

On this clone itself: The DNA ends 3 residues before the CDR3 does, and the rest of the CDR3 is filled in from the germline J gene. This rearrangement joins TRBV12-3 or TRBV12-4 to TRBJ2-7, with 7 nucleotides matching TRBD2. The CDR3 totals 14 residues. Germline trimming cut 3 bases from V and 4 bases from J; bases unmatched to any gene: 6. The CDR3 region is CASSFGRGDYEQYF. The covered CDR3 bases are TGTGCCAGCAGTTTCGGTCGGGGGGATTACGAG.

On this clone: From the germline J gene comes the end of the CDR3, since the read stops 3 residues before it. The chain carries TRBV5-1 and TRBJ2-1; D ambiguous. Deletions cut 4 bases from V and 0 bases from J, with 14 bases between. The germline V gene has CDR1 SGHRS and CDR2 YFSETQ. The CDR3 spans 16 residues. The chain's CDR3 is CASSLDGFNSYNEQFF. Incomplete CDR3 DNA: TGCGCCAGCAGCCTTGACGGGTTTAACTCCTACAATGAG.

About this clone itself: The read halts 3 residues ahead of the CDR3 end, with the missing end drawn from the germline J gene. V gene TRBV30 combines with J gene TRBJ1-1; TRBD1 aligns across 8 bases. The CDR3 length is 15 residues. Germline V gene sequence: CDR1 GTSNPN, CDR2 SVGIG (reference sequence). J gave up 4 bases and V 1 base, and 8 bases lay outside the gene matches. CDR3 loop: CAWSDHGQGGTEAFF. The part of the CDR3 DNA that was read is TGTGCCTGGAGTGACCACGGACAGGGCGGCACTGAA.